This T cell receptor (beta chain) was observed in a study of identical twins. TCRdb used MiXCR to reprocess the 5' RACE reads, holding one entry per CDR3 protein. The sample has hundreds of thousands of distinct CDR3 sequences, over 5% seen once. CDR1 SGHRS and CDR2 YFSETQ come from the germline V gene. CDR3 length: 13 amino acids. V lost 6 bases and J lost 4, with 13 bases in between. The clonotype was recovered from a man aged 18-30 years in good health. The chain carries TRBV5-1 and TRBJ2-5, with D hard to call. The sequenced sample consisted of naive T cells sorted from blood. The CDR3: CASNEPVRETQYF. Written as DNA, the CDR3 is TGCGCCAGCAACGAACCGGTGCGAGAGACCCAGTACTTC. The whole variable domain, remainder taken from reference TRBV5-1 and TRBJ2-5, is KAGVTQTPRYLIKTRGQQVTLSCSPISGHRSVSWYQQTPGQGLQFLFEYFSETQRNKGNFPGRFSGRQFSNSRSEMNVSTLELGDSALYLCASNEPVRETQYFGPGTRLLVL.